The 16 T cell receptor beta chains below were found in one sample sequenced in a study of CD8+CD57+ T cells in acquired aplastic anemia listed by TCRdb under 2018. Sequencing was carried out with an Illumina HiSeq 2000. TCR beta VDJ combination and CDR3 sequence profiling used genomic DNA as the template. TCRdb reanalyzed the raw reads on its own, using fastp at Q25 for trimming and MiXCR for clone calling, and kept in-frame beta chains. Each entry merges the rows of one CDR3 protein and shows their most common DNA and genes. This sample has around 190,000 distinct CDR3 sequences in its table, and around 63% of those were observed once. Clones ranked in the top ten supply about 29% of the sample. Sequencing was carried out using sorted CD4+, CD8+, or CD8+CD57+ T cells (not recorded which) from PBMCs. Receptors originate from a human donor in good health.

The chain carries TRBV2 and TRBJ2-3; D may be TRBD2 (5 bases). The germline CDR1 and CDR2 sequences are SNHLY and FYNNEI. V lost 7 bases and J lost 2, with 10 bases in between. The CDR3 sequence is 13 residues long. The CDR3 nucleotides are TGTGCCAGCATGGAGGTATCCACAGATACGCAGTATTTT. This sequence encodes CASMEVSTDTQYF.

V gene TRBV7-9 combines with J gene TRBJ2-7; no clear D gene. The CDR3 sequence is 14 residues long. CDR1 SEHNR and CDR2 FQNEAQ come from the germline V gene (reference sequence). Trimming stripped 6 bases from V and 4 bases from J, with 16 bases between. The CDR3 sequence: CASSRTSPGYEQYF. The CDR3 bases are TGTGCCAGCAGTCGAACCTCCCCCGGTTACGAGCAGTACTTC.

This clonotype was observed a few times. DNA for the CDR3: TGTGCCAGCAGGGGCGGGACAGGGGTGTACGAGCAGTACTTC. Protein sequence: CASRGGTGVYEQYF. The rearrangement links TRBV2 to TRBJ2-7; TRBD1 matches at 10 bases. Germline-derived CDR1 and CDR2 are SNHLY and FYNNEI. This CDR3 has 14 amino acids. V was pared by 6 bases and J by 4 bases, with 6 bases of the junction left unmatched.

This chain connects TRBV15 to TRBJ2-5; 9 nucleotides agree with TRBD2. The J call may be faulty, since TRBJ2-7 better matches the DNA end. CDR1 and CDR2 (germline): LNHNV, YYDKDF (reference sequence). The CDR3 sequence is 14 residues long. CDR3 amino acids: CATSRLAGTYEQYF. The CDR3 DNA sequence: TGTGCCACCAGCAGACTAGCGGGGACCTACGAGCAGTACTTC.

The genes are TRBV6-5 and TRBJ2-1; D gene ambiguous. The V end lost 2 bases, the J end lost 6 bases, and 11 bases lay between the germline ends. Germline-derived CDR1 and CDR2 are MNHEY and SVGAGI. The CDR3 runs to 14 residues. The CDR3 loop reads CASSYNPAINEQFF. The CDR3 DNA reads as TGTGCCAGCAGTTACAACCCCGCAATCAATGAGCAGTTCTTC.

This clonotype was seen only once. The chain recombines TRBV2 with TRBJ2-5; a possible D gene is TRBD2 (5 bases). The CDR3 totals 14 residues. From germline, CDR1 is SNHLY and CDR2 FYNNEI. Trimming pared 6 bases from V and 5 bases from J, leaving 16 bases between. The CDR3 nucleotides read TGTGCCAGCAGCTTAGTTTCGGGCGGGGAGACCCAGTACTTC. The encoded protein is CASSLVSGGETQYF.

This chain links TRBV24-1 with TRBJ1-1; unclear D gene. This CDR3 contains 15 residues. Germline-derived CDR1 and CDR2 are KGHDR and SFDVKD. Trimming removed 7 bases from V and 0 bases from J, with 14 bases in between. DNA of the CDR3: TGTGCCACCAGAAAACGATCCAGGCTGAACACTGAAGCTTTCTTT. This gives the protein CATRKRSRLNTEAFF.

The chain links TRBV20-1 to TRBJ2-1, with 9 bases that match TRBD1. With V trimmed by 6 bases and J by 7 bases, 16 bases remained unmatched. Germline CDR1 DFQATT, CDR2 SNEGSKA (reference sequence). This CDR3 has 16 residues. CDR3 residues: CSAPGGGGQGGNEQFF. CDR3 nucleotide sequence: TGCAGTGCCCCTGGGGGGGGGGGACAGGGCGGTAATGAGCAGTTCTTC.

The genes are TRBV15 and TRBJ2-3, with D perhaps given as TRBD1 or TRBD2 (7 bases each). CDR3 size: 16 residues. Germline CDR1 is LNHNV and CDR2 is YYDKDF (reference sequence). V dropped 0 bases and J dropped 11 bases, with 21 bases sitting between them. The CDR3 DNA is TGTGCCACCAGCAGAGACGCAGGGGGGGAGGTGGCTGAGCAGTATTTT. It encodes CATSRDAGGEVAEQYF.

The V call is TRBV4-1, the J call TRBJ1-1, with a tentative D call TRBD1 (5 bases). V lost 4 bases and J 7 bases, leaving 22 bases between the germline ends. Looked up from germline, CDR1 is MGHRA and CDR2 is YSYEKL. The CDR3 runs 16 residues. In DNA form, the CDR3 reads TGCGCCAGCAGCCTCCTCACCCAGGGTACAAAGGGTGAAGCTTTCTTT. It translates to CASSLLTQGTKGEAFF.

The chain employs TRBV10-3 and TRBJ1-2, with TRBD1 matching over 8 bases. The junction had 4 bases not matched to a gene; V was cut back by 4 bases and J by 6 bases. The CDR3 covers 13 residues. Germline CDR1 is ENHRY and CDR2 is SYGVKD. The CDR3 DNA follows: TGTGCCATCAGTGGGACAGGGTCGGATGGCTACACCTTC. This encodes CAISGTGSDGYTF.

The chain recombines TRBV9 with TRBJ2-3; D remains ambiguous. V lost 1 base and J 9 bases, leaving 12 bases between the germline ends. Germline V gene sequence: CDR1 SGDLS, CDR2 YYNGEE. This CDR3 has 13 residues. CDR3 sequence reads: CASSVTSTGTQYF. In DNA, the CDR3 is TGTGCCAGCAGCGTAACCTCAACGGGCACGCAGTATTTT.

The chain couples TRBV3-1 to TRBJ2-7; 9 nucleotides line up with TRBD1. Trimming removed 1 base from V and 5 bases from J; junction bases left unmatched: 3. CDR1 is LGHDT, CDR2 YNNKEL, per germline (reference sequence). The CDR3 length is 14 residues. CDR3 sequence reads: CASSQGGTGNEQYF. The CDR3 DNA reads TGTGCCAGCAGCCAAGGGGGGACAGGGAACGAGCAGTACTTC.

The V call is TRBV7-2, the J call TRBJ1-1, with D maybe TRBD1 (6 bases). This CDR3 has 17 amino acids. V shed 1 base and J shed 1 base, with 16 bases lying between them. CDR1 and CDR2 from the germline V gene are SGHTA and FQGNSA. This CDR3 reads CASSLVGGGLGNTEAFF. For the CDR3, the DNA is TGTGCCAGCAGCTTAGTGGGTGGGGGGCTGGGGAACACTGAAGCTTTCTTT.

In its sample, this clonotype was seen many times. The chain combines TRBV12-3 or TRBV12-4 with TRBJ2-7; D gene uncertain. The V gene lost 3 bases and the J gene lost 4 bases, with 10 bases spanning the gap. The CDR3 totals 13 residues. The CDR3 bases are TGTGCCAGCAGTTTGAGGCAACCTTACGAGCAGTACTTC. It specifies CASSLRQPYEQYF.

There are a few counts of this clonotype. V usage is TRBV10-3 and J usage is TRBJ2-7, with D uncertain. This CDR3 is 15 amino acids long. V shed 0 bases and J shed 3 bases, with 12 bases lying between them. The germline gives CDR1 ENHRY, CDR2 SYGVKD. The CDR3 DNA follows: TGTGCCATCAGTGAGTCGAAAGCAGGACGCTACGAGCAGTACTTC. Amino acid sequence: CAISESKAGRYEQYF.